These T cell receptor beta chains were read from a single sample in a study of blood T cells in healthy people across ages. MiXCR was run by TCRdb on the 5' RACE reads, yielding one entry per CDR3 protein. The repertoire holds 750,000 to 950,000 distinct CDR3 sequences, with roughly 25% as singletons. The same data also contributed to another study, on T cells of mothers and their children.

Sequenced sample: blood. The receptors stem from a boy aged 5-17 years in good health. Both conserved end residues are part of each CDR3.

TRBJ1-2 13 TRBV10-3 CAISESVDYGYTF
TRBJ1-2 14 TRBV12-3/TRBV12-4 CASSEYRGNYGYTF
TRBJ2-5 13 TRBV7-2 CASSFGPEETQYF
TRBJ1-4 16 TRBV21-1 CASSGSPGPPGKKLFF
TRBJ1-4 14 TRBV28 CASSSGTPVEKLFF
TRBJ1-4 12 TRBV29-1 CSVLSTNEKLFF
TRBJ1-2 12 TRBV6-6 CASSGTYYGYTF
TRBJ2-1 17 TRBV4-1 CASSQGMGKSSYNEQFF
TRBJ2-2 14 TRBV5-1 CASSGSGNRGELFF
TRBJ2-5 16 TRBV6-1 CASSDPGHSPQETQYF
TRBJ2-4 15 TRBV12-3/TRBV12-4 CASSHYRVPKNIQYF
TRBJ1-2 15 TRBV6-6 CASSWGGSGIYGYTF
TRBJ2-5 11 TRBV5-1 CASSIQETQYF
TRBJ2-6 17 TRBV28 CASRTPGQDSGANVLTF
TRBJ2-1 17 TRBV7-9 CASSRHRASGVYNEQFF
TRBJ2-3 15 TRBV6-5 CASSVGTARRDTQYF
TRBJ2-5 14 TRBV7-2 CASSLDLQSGTQYF
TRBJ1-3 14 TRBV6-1 CASILQGHRNTIYF
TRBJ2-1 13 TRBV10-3 CAITGQLYNEQFF
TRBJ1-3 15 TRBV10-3 CAISEGRDSGNTIYF
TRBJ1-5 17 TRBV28 CASSSITLGTPIKPQHF
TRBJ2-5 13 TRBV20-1 CSAPAAGAETQYF